The rows below give T cell receptor beta chains drawn from one sample of a study of T cell responses to AZD1222 COVID-19 vaccine. Sequencing was performed with immunoSEQ multiplex PCR; in TCRdb, only in-frame clones are kept and a portion is missing. The sample lists over 70,000 clones; almost 90% were seen once. The sample in question was peripheral blood, obtained on day 0 of MenACWY control vaccination. Receptors originate from an adult in good health. The CDR3 runs from the conserved cysteine through the conserved F or W. A D gene is named only where the DNA matches it firmly. Some rows have no size entry. The others give once, few or many, or a class for an expanded clone.

size	D	length	V	J	CDR3	DNA
.	.	13	TRBV6-4	TRBJ1-6	CASSREYNSPLHF	TGTGCCAGCAGTCGGGAGTATAATTCACCCCTCCACTTT
.	TRBD1	14	TRBV2	TRBJ1-1	CASSPRTGATEAFF	TGTGCCAGCAGTCCCCGGACAGGGGCCACTGAAGCTTTCTTT
.	TRBD2	15	TRBV11-3	TRBJ2-1	CASSLGGGVYNEQFF	TGTGCCAGCAGCCTTGGGGGGGGAGTCTACAATGAGCAGTTCTTC
.	.	14	TRBV5-6	TRBJ1-2	CASTLDRGNYGYTF	TGTGCCAGCACCTTGGACCGCGGGAACTATGGCTACACCTTC
.	.	13	TRBV30	TRBJ1-5	CAWSVRENQPQHF	TGTGCCTGGAGTGTACGGGAAAATCAGCCCCAGCATTTT
.	.	16	TRBV19	TRBJ1-5	CASSPWERYSNQPQHF	TGTGCCAGTAGCCCATGGGAGAGATATAGCAATCAGCCCCAGCATTTT
.	TRBD1	15	TRBV10-3	TRBJ1-6	CAISEPGGAGSPLHF	TGTGCCATCAGTGAGCCAGGGGGCGCTGGGTCACCCCTCCACTTT
.	.	16	TRBV7-2	TRBJ2-3	CASSLTFSGATDTQYF	TGTGCCAGCAGCTTAACCTTCTCGGGCGCCACAGATACGCAGTATTTT
.	.	13	TRBV6-1	TRBJ2-7	CASSESGRYEQYF	TGTGCCAGCAGTGAGTCAGGGCGGTACGAGCAGTACTTC
.	.	13	TRBV7-2	TRBJ1-5	CASSFGAATTQHF	TGTGCCAGCAGCTTCGGGGCCGCTACGACCCAGCATTTT
.	.	19	TRBV6-2/TRBV6-3	TRBJ2-5	CASSYSPLEAGSARETQYF	TGTGCCAGCAGTTACTCCCCACTTGAAGCGGGTTCGGCTCGAGAGACCCAGTACTTC
once	.	15	TRBV25-1	TRBJ1-3	CASSEPGGDGNTIYF	TGTGCCAGCAGTGAACCCGGTGGTGACGGAAACACCATATATTTT
.	.	14	TRBV5-4	TRBJ2-1	CASSLGGGAGEQFF	TGTGCCAGCAGCTTGGGGGGCGGGGCTGGTGAGCAGTTCTTC
.	.	11	TRBV6-2/TRBV6-3	TRBJ2-2	CASSYPGELFF	TGTGCCAGCAGTTACCCCGGGGAGCTGTTTTTT
.	.	15	TRBV3-1/TRBV3-2	TRBJ1-4	CASSPTVNLNEKLFF	TGTGCCAGCAGCCCGACAGTGAACCTGAATGAAAAACTGTTTTTT
.	.	15	TRBV28	TRBJ1-5	CASSLGPSGNQPQHF	TGTGCCAGCAGTCTGGGGCCTTCGGGGAATCAGCCCCAGCATTTT
.	.	11	TRBV20-1	TRBJ1-1	CSAKRTSEAFF	TGCAGTGCTAAAAGGACAAGTGAAGCTTTCTTT
.	.	16	TRBV5-1	TRBJ1-6	CASSLEGSSYNSPLHF	TGCGCCAGCAGCTTGGAAGGTTCGTCGTATAATTCACCCCTCCACTTT
.	.	16	TRBV5-1	TRBJ1-1	CASSLTSGTLNTEAFF	TGCGCCAGCAGCTTAACCTCCGGGACACTGAACACTGAAGCTTTCTTT
.	.	15	TRBV2	TRBJ2-1	CASSRLVVNYNEQFF	TGTGCCAGCAGCCGACTAGTCGTTAACTACAATGAGCAGTTCTTC
.	.	15	TRBV18	TRBJ2-7	CASSPQGSLGYEQYF	TGTGCCAGCTCACCCCAGGGATCCCTTGGGTACGAGCAGTACTTC
.	TRBD1	13	TRBV7-9	TRBJ1-2	CASSLESGGGYTF	TGTGCCAGCAGCTTAGAATCAGGGGGAGGCTACACCTTC
.	.	14	TRBV2	TRBJ2-5	CASSVPYDQETQYF	TGTGCCAGCTCTGTGCCCTACGACCAAGAGACCCAGTACTTC
.	.	16	TRBV3-1/TRBV3-2	TRBJ1-6	CASSLDRSSYNSPLHF	TGTGCCAGCAGCCTTGACAGGAGCTCCTATAATTCACCCCTCCACTTT
.	.	15	TRBV27	TRBJ1-1	CASSFHRDLNTEAFF	TGTGCCAGCAGTTTCCACAGAGACTTGAACACTGAAGCTTTCTTT
.	TRBD1	17	TRBV18	TRBJ1-1	CASSPSGTGERGTEAFF	TGTGCCAGCTCACCCTCCGGGACAGGGGAAAGAGGAACTGAAGCTTTCTTT
once	.	14	TRBV15	TRBJ1-1	CATSRDKGLTEAFF	TGTGCCACCAGCAGAGATAAGGGGTTAACTGAAGCTTTCTTT
.	TRBD2	17	TRBV11-2	TRBJ2-3	CASSRRLAGGSTDTQYF	TGTGCCAGCAGCCGCAGACTAGCGGGGGGTAGCACAGATACGCAGTATTTT
.	TRBD1	16	TRBV7-9	TRBJ2-3	CASSYRAGGIPDTQYF	TGTGCCAGCAGCTACAGGGCAGGGGGCATACCAGATACGCAGTATTTT
once	TRBD1	17	TRBV7-2	TRBJ1-5	CASSPGTGEGRNQPQHF	TGTGCCAGCAGCCCTGGGACAGGGGAAGGTCGCAATCAGCCCCAGCATTTT
.	TRBD1	17	TRBV14	TRBJ2-2	CASSQRITGAGTGELFF	TGTGCCAGCAGCCAACGTATAACAGGGGCTGGCACCGGGGAGCTGTTTTTT
.	.	14	TRBV27	TRBJ1-1	CASSLGLRETEAFF	TGTGCCAGCAGTTTAGGGTTACGGGAGACTGAAGCTTTCTTT
.	TRBD2	15	TRBV6-5	TRBJ2-3	CASSWLTSGEGTQYF	TGTGCCAGCAGTTGGTTGACTAGCGGGGAAGGTACGCAGTATTTT
.	.	14	TRBV7-2	TRBJ1-2	CALRPGGLTYGYTF	TGTGCCTTGCGCCCCGGAGGACTGACCTATGGCTACACCTTC
.	TRBD2	16	TRBV2	TRBJ2-5	CASRGLAGGRRETQYF	TGTGCCAGCAGAGGACTAGCGGGGGGGCGGCGGGAGACCCAGTACTTC
.	TRBD1	14	TRBV27	TRBJ1-1	CASRSGTGGTEAFF	TGTGCCAGCAGATCCGGGACAGGAGGCACTGAAGCTTTCTTT
.	.	14	TRBV6-6	TRBJ1-2	CASSYSTENYGYTF	TGTGCCAGCAGTTACTCGACAGAGAACTATGGCTACACCTTC
.	.	15	TRBV27	TRBJ1-2	CASSLWAGSIGGYTF	TGTGCCAGCAGTTTATGGGCAGGCTCCATTGGGGGCTACACCTTC
.	TRBD2	17	TRBV5-5	TRBJ2-1	CASSSGLAGGPAIEQFF	TGTGCCAGCAGCTCTGGACTAGCGGGGGGGCCGGCAATAGAGCAGTTCTTC
.	.	15	TRBV9	TRBJ1-4	CASSSRTADNEKLFF	TGTGCCAGCAGCTCCCGGACAGCGGATAATGAAAAACTGTTTTTT
.	TRBD1	15	TRBV30	TRBJ1-1	CAWSFQGAWDTEAFF	TGTGCCTGGAGTTTTCAGGGGGCTTGGGACACTGAAGCTTTCTTT
.	.	15	TRBV6-5	TRBJ1-1	CASTPGRGGGTEAFF	TGTGCCAGCACCCCCGGGAGGGGCGGGGGGACTGAAGCTTTCTTT
.	TRBD2	16	TRBV6-2/TRBV6-3	TRBJ2-1	CASSYSSGGAYNEQFF	TGTGCCAGCAGTTACAGCAGCGGGGGGGCATACAATGAGCAGTTCTTC
.	.	13	TRBV2	TRBJ2-2	CASIVGGTGELFF	TGTGCCAGCATAGTGGGAGGCACCGGGGAGCTGTTTTTT
.	TRBD2	15	TRBV5-4	TRBJ2-2	CASSISGGAAGELFF	TGTGCCAGCAGTATTAGCGGGGGGGCTGCCGGGGAGCTGTTTTTT
.	.	16	TRBV7-9	TRBJ2-2	CASSLVGSLNTGELFF	TGTGCCAGCAGCTTAGTAGGTAGCCTTAACACCGGGGAGCTGTTTTTT